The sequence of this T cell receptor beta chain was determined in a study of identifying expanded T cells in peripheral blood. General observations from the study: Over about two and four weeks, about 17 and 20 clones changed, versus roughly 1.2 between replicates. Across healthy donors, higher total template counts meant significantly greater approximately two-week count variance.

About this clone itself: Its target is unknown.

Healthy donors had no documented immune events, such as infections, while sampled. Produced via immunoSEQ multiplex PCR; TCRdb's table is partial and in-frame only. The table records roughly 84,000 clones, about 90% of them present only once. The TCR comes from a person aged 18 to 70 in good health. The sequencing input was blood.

CDR3 sequence: CARSLIPHPPWGNTEAFF. The CDR3 region has the DNA TGTGCCAGAAGCTTGATACCGCACCCGCCCTGGGGGAACACTGAAGCTTTCTTT. V usage is TRBV5-3 and J usage is TRBJ1-1; unclear D gene. TRBV5-3 is identified as an open reading frame with a role that is uncertain. V lost 1 base and J 1 base, leaving 20 bases between the germline ends. The CDR3 extends over 18 amino acids.